Shown below are 10 T cell receptor beta chains from a single sample sequenced in a study of T cell repertoires in cytomegalovirus infection. TCRdb redid the calling of the reads with MiXCR, one entry per CDR3 protein. The table includes fewer than 900,000 distinct CDR3 sequences, just under 30% detected once. These receptors are not linked to any known antigen. Here the sequenced sample was cultured CD8+ T cells from PBMCs, taken from culture after CMV antigen stimulation. The source is a human donor in good health (CMV status not recorded). Some clones in this sample may be carry-over from other donors' samples.

This clonotype was picked up a small number of times. In nucleotides, the CDR3 is TGTGCCAGCAGCCCTACTAGCATTTTCTCCTACGAGCAGTACGTC. Residues: CASSPTSIFSYEQYV. This chain connects TRBV7-6 to TRBJ2-7; D possibly corresponds to TRBD2 (6 bases). Germline assignment: CDR1 SGHVS and CDR2 FNYEAQ. V lost 5 bases and J lost 0, with 14 bases in between. The CDR3 covers 15 residues.

This clonotype was counted only a few times. The genes are TRBV3-1 and TRBJ1-1; D gene ambiguous. The V gene's germline CDR1 is LGHDT and CDR2 YNNKEL (reference sequence). V lost 3 bases, J lost 4 bases, and 15 bases lay in between. CDR3 size: 15 residues. The CDR3 sequence: CASSHPDGVRTEAFF. The CDR3 coding sequence is TGTGCCAGCAGCCACCCAGACGGCGTACGCACTGAAGCTTTCTTT.

The gene calls are TRBV5-5 and TRBJ2-7; D ambiguous. Trimming removed 7 bases at V and 3 bases at J, with 17 bases between. The CDR3 runs 14 residues. Germline CDR1 SGHKS, CDR2 YYEKEE (reference sequence). The CDR3 DNA is TGTGCCAGCGCTGATATCGTGGGCGACTACGAGCAGTACTTC. Translated: CASADIVGDYEQYF.

The table lists this clonotype with a few counts. V and J are TRBV20-1 and TRBJ2-7; 9 nucleotides line up with TRBD1. Germline CDR1 DFQATT, CDR2 SNEGSKA (reference sequence). V was clipped by 6 bases and J by 0 bases; unmatched bases: 9. The CDR3 has 15 amino acids. CDR3 amino acids: CSATQRDRVSYEQYF. The CDR3 nucleotides are TGCAGTGCCACACAACGGGACAGGGTCTCCTACGAGCAGTACTTC.

This clonotype was counted a few times. This rearrangement joins TRBV7-2 to TRBJ2-3; TRBD1 might be the D (5 bases). CDR3 length: 16 amino acids. The germline V gene has CDR1 SGHTA and CDR2 FQGNSA. Trimming stripped 1 base from V and 1 base from J, with 12 bases between. CDR3 residues: CASSLDTGYGTDTQYF. The CDR3 nucleotides read TGTGCCAGCAGCTTAGATACAGGATACGGCACAGATACGCAGTATTTT.

In this sample, this clonotype turned up a few times. The CDR3 DNA sequence: TGTGCCAGCAGCCGCCGCACGGAAGGGTACGAGCAGTACTTC. It encodes CASSRRTEGYEQYF. The chain uses TRBV27 and TRBJ2-7; no reliable D call. CDR3 length: 14 amino acids. From germline, CDR1 is MNHEY and CDR2 SMNVEV (reference sequence). Trimming removed 6 bases from V and 4 bases from J, with 16 bases in between.

The chain employs TRBV19 and TRBJ2-3, with TRBD2 matching over 9 bases. Trimming cost V 7 bases and J 5 bases; bases outside gene matches: 7. Germline V CDR1 and CDR2: LNHDA, SQIVND (reference sequence). This CDR3 is 14 amino acids long. The CDR3 is CASTWRGGGDTQYF. The CDR3 DNA reads as TGTGCCAGTACCTGGCGGGGGGGGGGAGATACGCAGTATTTT.

This rearrangement joins TRBV12-3 or TRBV12-4 to TRBJ2-4, with 7 bases fitting TRBD2. Trimming at V came to 7 bases and at J to 4 bases, leaving 7 bases not matched to a gene. CDR3 length: 14 amino acids. CDR3 sequence: CASTDGLGKNIQYF. The CDR3 coding sequence is TGTGCCAGCACCGATGGACTAGGGAAAAACATTCAGTACTTC.

V usage is TRBV9 and J usage is TRBJ2-7; D is ambiguous. There are 12 residues in the CDR3. Trimming removed 0 bases at V and 5 bases at J, with 6 bases between. Germline assignment: CDR1 SGDLS and CDR2 YYNGEE. The DNA of the CDR3 is TGTGCCAGCAGCGTAGAAGGGAACGAGCAGTACGTC. Translated: CASSVEGNEQYV.

V usage is TRBV7-2 and J usage is TRBJ2-3; 7 bases agree with TRBD1. This CDR3 spans 15 amino acids. The germline CDR1 and CDR2 sequences are SGHTA and FQGNSA. J gave up 3 bases and V 0 bases, and 3 bases lay outside the gene matches. DNA of the CDR3: TGTGCCAGCAGCTTAGCCGGGACAGCAACAGATACGCAGTATTTT. It translates to CASSLAGTATDTQYF. Drawing the rest from reference TRBV7-2 and TRBJ2-3, the complete variable domain is GAGVSQSPSNKVTEKGKDVELRCDPISGHTALYWYRQSLGQGLEFLIYFQGNSAPDKSGLPSDRFSAERTGGSVSTLTIQRTQQEDSAVYLCASSLAGTATDTQYFGPGTRLTVL.